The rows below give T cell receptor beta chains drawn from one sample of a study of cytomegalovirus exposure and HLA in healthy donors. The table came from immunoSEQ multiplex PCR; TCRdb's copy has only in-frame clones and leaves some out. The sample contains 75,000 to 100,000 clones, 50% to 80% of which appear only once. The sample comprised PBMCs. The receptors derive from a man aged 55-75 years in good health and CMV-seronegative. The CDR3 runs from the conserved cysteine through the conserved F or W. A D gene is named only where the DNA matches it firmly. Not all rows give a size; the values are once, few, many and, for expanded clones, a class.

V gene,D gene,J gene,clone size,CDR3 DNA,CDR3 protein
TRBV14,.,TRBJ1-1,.,TGTGCCAGCAGCCAAGATGTCGGAGTGGTGAACACTGAAGCTTTCTTT,CASSQDVGVVNTEAFF
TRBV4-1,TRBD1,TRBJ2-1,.,TGCGCCAGCAGCCAAGGACAGGGCGAGTATGAGCAGTTCTTC,CASSQGQGEYEQFF
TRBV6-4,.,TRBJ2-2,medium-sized,TGTGCCAGCAGTGATCAGGGGGGCACCGGGGAGCTGTTTTTT,CASSDQGGTGELFF
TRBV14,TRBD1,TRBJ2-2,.,TGTGCCAGCAGCCAACTCAGGGGGCCCGGGGAGCTGTTTTTT,CASSQLRGPGELFF
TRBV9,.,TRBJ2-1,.,TGTGCCAGCACCTTAACGAGCTCCTACAATGAGCAGTTCTTC,CASTLTSSYNEQFF
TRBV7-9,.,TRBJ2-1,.,TGTGCCAGCAGCTTAGAGCCGGGTATAAATGAGCAGTTCTTC,CASSLEPGINEQFF
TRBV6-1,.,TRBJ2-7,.,TGTGCCAGCAGTGAGAGGGGGGACAGTCCGTGGGAGCAGTACTTC,CASSERGDSPWEQYF
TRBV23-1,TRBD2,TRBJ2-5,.,TGCGCCAGCAGTCTCGGGACTAGCGCCCACCAAGAGACCCAGTACTTC,CASSLGTSAHQETQYF
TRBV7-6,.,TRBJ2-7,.,TGTGCCAGCAGCTCCATGTTGACAGGAACCTACGAGCAGTACTTC,CASSSMLTGTYEQYF
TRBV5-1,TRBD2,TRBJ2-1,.,TGCGCCAGCAGAGCTAGCGGGGGGGCCTACAATGAGCAGTTCTTC,CASRASGGAYNEQFF
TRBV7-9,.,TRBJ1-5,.,TGTGCCAGCAGCTTAGTTGGGGAACAGGGCTCATTCGGCAATCAGCCCCAGCATTTT,CASSLVGEQGSFGNQPQHF
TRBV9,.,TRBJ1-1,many,TGTGCCAGCAGCGAGGGACAACTGAACACTGAAGCTTTCTTT,CASSEGQLNTEAFF
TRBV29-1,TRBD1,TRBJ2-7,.,TGCAGCGTTGACTCGACTCCAAGGGGGACAGGGTATGAAGAGCAGTACTTC,CSVDSTPRGTGYEEQYF
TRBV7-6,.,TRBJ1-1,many,TGTGCCAGCAGCTTAGAACAGCTCACTGAAGCTTTCTTT,CASSLEQLTEAFF
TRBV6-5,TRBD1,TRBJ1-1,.,TGTGCCAGCACCCAGGGGGCAGCTGAAGCTTTCTTT,CASTQGAAEAFF
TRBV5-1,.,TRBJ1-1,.,TGCGCCAGCAGCTTAGGCGGGCTCGGAAATAACACTGAAGCTTTCTTT,CASSLGGLGNNTEAFF
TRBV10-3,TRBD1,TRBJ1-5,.,TGTGCCACCTATCAGGGGGGCAATCAGCCCCAGCATTTT,CATYQGGNQPQHF
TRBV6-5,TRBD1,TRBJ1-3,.,TGTGCCAGCAGCCGACAGGGCGCCGCTGGAAACACCATATATTTT,CASSRQGAAGNTIYF
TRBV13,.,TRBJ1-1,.,TGTGCCAGCAGTGACGCGGAGGACACTGAAGCTTTCTTT,CASSDAEDTEAFF
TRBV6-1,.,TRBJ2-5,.,TGTGCCAGCAGTGAGGGACTTCCCCAAGAGACCCAGTACTTC,CASSEGLPQETQYF
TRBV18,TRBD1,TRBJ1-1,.,TGTGCCAGCTCACCAGGGACAGGGTACGCTGAAGCTTTCTTT,CASSPGTGYAEAFF
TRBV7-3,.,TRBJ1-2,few,TGTGCCAGCAGCGAGGTCGGGGGGCTGGGTAACTATGGCTACACCTTC,CASSEVGGLGNYGYTF
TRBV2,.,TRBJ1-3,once,TGTGCCAGCAGTTCCACTGCCCCTGGAAACACCATATATTTT,CASSSTAPGNTIYF
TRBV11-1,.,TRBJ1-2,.,TGTGCCAGCAGCTTAAGGCAGGCCTCTGGGTTGAAGGGCTACACCTTC,CASSLRQASGLKGYTF
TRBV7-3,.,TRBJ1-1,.,TGTGCCAGCAGCGCAAGCGCGGGCACTGAAGCTTTCTTT,CASSASAGTEAFF
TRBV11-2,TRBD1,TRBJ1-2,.,TGTGCCAGCAGCTTACAGTTAGGGACAGGGGGCGGCTACACCTTC,CASSLQLGTGGGYTF
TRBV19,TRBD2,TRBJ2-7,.,TGTGCCAGTAGTATAGATACGACTAGCGGGAGACACGAGCAGTACTTC,CASSIDTTSGRHEQYF
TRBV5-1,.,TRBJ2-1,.,TGCGCCAGCAGCTCGGTCGCGGGGATCTACAATGAGCAGTTCTTC,CASSSVAGIYNEQFF
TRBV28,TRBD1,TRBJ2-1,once,TGTGCCAGCAGTTTTTGGTACAGGGGGCGCGGGGAGCAGTTCTTC,CASSFWYRGRGEQFF
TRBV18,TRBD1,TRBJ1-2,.,TGTGCCAGCTCACCATCGAGGGGGCCTGACTATGGCTACACCTTC,CASSPSRGPDYGYTF
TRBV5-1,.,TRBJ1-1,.,TGCGCCAGCAGCTTGACAAACTGGGGAGGGGACACTGAAGCTTTCTTT,CASSLTNWGGDTEAFF
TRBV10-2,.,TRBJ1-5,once,TGCGCCAGCAGTGACAAAGACAGAACCCTCAATCAGCCCCAGCATTTT,CASSDKDRTLNQPQHF
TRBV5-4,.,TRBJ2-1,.,TGTGCCAGCAGCTTCAGCGGGGTAAGGCAGGGGGCTGATGAGCAGTTCTTC,CASSFSGVRQGADEQFF
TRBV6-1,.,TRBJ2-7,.,TGTGCCAGCAGTGAAGGGCCAGGGTTGGCCTACGAGCAGTACTTC,CASSEGPGLAYEQYF
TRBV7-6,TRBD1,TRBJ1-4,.,TGTGCCAGCAGCTTAGACAGGGGTGAAAAACTGTTTTTT,CASSLDRGEKLFF
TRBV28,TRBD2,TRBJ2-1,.,TGTGCCAGCGGAACTAGCGGGGGACGCAATGAGCAGTTCTTC,CASGTSGGRNEQFF
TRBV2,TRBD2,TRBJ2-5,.,TGTGCCAGCAGTGAATATGTCGGTAGCGGGATTGCCCAGTACTTC,CASSEYVGSGIAQYF
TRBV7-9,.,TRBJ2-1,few,TGTGCCAGCAGCTTCCCCAGGGCCCATGAGCAGTTCTTC,CASSFPRAHEQFF
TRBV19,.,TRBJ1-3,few,TGTGCCAGTAGTCCTCAGACAAGTTTATGGTCTGGAAACACCATATATTTT,CASSPQTSLWSGNTIYF
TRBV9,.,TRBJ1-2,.,TGTGCCAGCAGCGTAGTTTCCTACCCTACTGGCTACACCTTC,CASSVVSYPTGYTF
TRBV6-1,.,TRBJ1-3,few,TGTGCCAGCAGTGTCGGGGGGGCTGGAAACACCATATATTTT,CASSVGGAGNTIYF
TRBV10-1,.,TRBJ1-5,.,TGCGCCAGCAGTGAGTCAGGGGAGCCCCAGCATTTT,CASSESGEPQHF
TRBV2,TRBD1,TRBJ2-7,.,TGTGCCAGCAGTGGTGACAGGGACGAGCAGTACTTC,CASSGDRDEQYF
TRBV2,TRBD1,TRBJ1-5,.,TGTGCCAGCGGGGGTCGGGACAGGGAAATTAGCAATCAGCCCCAGCATTTT,CASGGRDREISNQPQHF
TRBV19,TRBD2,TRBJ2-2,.,TGTGCCAGTAGTTCCCTACTCGGACTAGCTTTCACCGGGGAGCTGTTTTTT,CASSSLLGLAFTGELFF
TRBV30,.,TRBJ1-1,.,TGTGCCTGGAGTGTACTTAAAATGAACACTGAAGCTTTCTTT,CAWSVLKMNTEAFF
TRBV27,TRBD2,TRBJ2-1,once,TGTGCCAGCAGTATGACTAGCAACAATGAGCAGTTCTTC,CASSMTSNNEQFF
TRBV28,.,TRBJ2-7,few,TGTGCCAGCCGCAGGGGGCGGGGGACCTACGAGCAGTACTTC,CASRRGRGTYEQYF
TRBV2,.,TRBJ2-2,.,TGTGCCAGCAGCCTGCGGGAAAAGACCGGGGAGCTGTTTTTT,CASSLREKTGELFF
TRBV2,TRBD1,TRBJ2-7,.,TGTGCCAGCAGTCGTGGGACAGGGAGATCCGAGCAGTACTTC,CASSRGTGRSEQYF
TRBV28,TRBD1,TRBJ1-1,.,TGTGCCAGTTTTGGACAGGGGGCGAACACTGAAGCTTTCTTT,CASFGQGANTEAFF
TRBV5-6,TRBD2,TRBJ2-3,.,TGTGCCAGCAGCCCAGGACTAGCGGGAGATACGCAGTATTTT,CASSPGLAGDTQYF
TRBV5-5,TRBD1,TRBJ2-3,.,TGTGCCAGCAGCACCCGACAGGGGACTACAGATACGCAGTATTTT,CASSTRQGTTDTQYF
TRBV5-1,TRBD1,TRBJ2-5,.,TGCGCCAGCAGCTCTCAGGGGGAAGAGACCCAGTACTTC,CASSSQGEETQYF